Below, 17 T cell receptor beta chains from the same sample are listed, as sequenced in a study of T cell responses to AZD1222 COVID-19 vaccine. Produced via immunoSEQ multiplex PCR; TCRdb's table is partial and in-frame only. The sample lists about 130,000 clones; around 84% were seen once. This specimen consisted of peripheral blood, obtained on day 0 of AZD1222 vaccination. The receptors derive from an adult in good health.

The gene calls are TRBV7-7 and TRBJ2-1; 8 bases line up with TRBD1. This CDR3 contains 15 residues. The germline CDR1 and CDR2 sequences are SSHAT and FNYEAQ (reference sequence). The V gene end was trimmed by 5 bases and the J gene end by 8 bases; junction bases not matched to a gene: 11. The CDR3 nucleotides read TGTGCCAGCAGCCCCGGGACAGGACCCTTTTATGAGCAGTTCTTC. It yields the protein CASSPGTGPFYEQFF.

The chain is built from TRBV13 and TRBJ1-5; a possible D gene is TRBD1 (5 bases). Trimming shortened V by 4 bases and J by 0 bases, and 13 bases separated the two germline ends. Germline V gene sequence: CDR1 PRHDT, CDR2 FYEKMQ (reference sequence). The CDR3 has 16 residues. This chain's CDR3 is CASSSPGHDSNQPQHF. The CDR3 nucleotides are TGTGCCAGCAGCTCCCCAGGACATGATAGCAATCAGCCCCAGCATTTT.

This clone has just one count. The rearrangement joins TRBV13 to TRBJ2-7; 13 bases line up with TRBD2. The CDR3 has 15 residues. V lost 4 bases to trimming and J lost 5 bases; unmatched junction nucleotides: 5. Germline CDR1 reads PRHDT; CDR2 reads FYEKMQ (reference sequence). This chain's CDR3 is CASSSPGLAGNEQYF. Written as DNA, the CDR3 is TGTGCCAGCAGCTCACCGGGACTAGCGGGGAACGAGCAGTACTTC.

CDR3 nucleotide sequence: TGTGCCAGCAGTTACAGGGCAGGGTCCTACGAGCAGTACTTC. It encodes CASSYRAGSYEQYF. The chain combines TRBV6-5 with TRBJ2-7; TRBD1 might be the D (5 bases). V shed 2 bases and J shed 1 base, with 9 bases lying between them. CDR1 and CDR2 (germline): MNHEY, SVGAGI. CDR3 size: 14 residues.

The J gene is TRBJ1-6, the V gene TRBV6-5; D remains ambiguous. Trimming took off 2 bases at V and 5 bases at J, with 7 bases between the two ends. Per the germline V gene, CDR1 is MNHEY and CDR2 is SVGAGI. This CDR3 spans 14 amino acids. The CDR3 DNA is TGTGCCAGCAGTTACGTCCTCAATAATTCACCCCTCCACTTT. Its translation is CASSYVLNNSPLHF.

The DNA of the CDR3 is TGTGCCAGCAGTGAACCATACGGGACGTGGAACATTCAGTACTTC. Its protein product is CASSEPYGTWNIQYF. This chain connects TRBV2 to TRBJ2-4; D tentatively fits TRBD1 or TRBD2 (5 bases each). Trimming took off 2 bases at V and 7 bases at J, with 15 bases between the two ends. CDR3 length equals 15 residues. Germline CDR1 is SNHLY and CDR2 is FYNNEI. The full variable domain, completed using reference TRBV2 and TRBJ2-4, is EPEVTQTPSHQVTQMGQEVILRCVPISNHLYFYWYRQILGQKVEFLVSFYNNEISEKSEIFDDQFSVERPDGSNFTLKIRSTKLEDSAMYFCASSEPYGTWNIQYFGAGTRLSVL.

V and J are TRBV2 and TRBJ1-1; D gene uncertain. V was clipped by 1 base and J by 0 bases, with 3 bases between them. The CDR3 covers 13 residues. CDR1 SNHLY and CDR2 FYNNEI come from the germline V gene. The chain's CDR3 is CASSEDMNTEAFF. The CDR3 bases are TGTGCCAGCAGTGAAGACATGAACACTGAAGCTTTCTTT.

The V gene is TRBV2, the J gene TRBJ2-3, with a possible D match to TRBD2 (5 bases). Trimming removed 3 bases at V and 3 bases at J, with 7 bases between. The length of the CDR3 is 13 residues. Germline CDR1 is SNHLY and CDR2 is FYNNEI. The CDR3 protein is CASSDGGTDTQYF. CDR3 nucleotide sequence: TGTGCCAGCAGTGATGGAGGTACAGATACGCAGTATTTT.

This clone was observed once. The rearrangement joins TRBV10-3 to TRBJ1-4, with 10 bases fitting TRBD1. The trim removed 4 bases at V and 0 bases at J, leaving 5 bases unmatched. Germline CDR1 and CDR2: ENHRY and SYGVKD. This CDR3 is 17 amino acids long. CDR3 sequence: CAISGTGGLATNEKLFF. CDR3 coding DNA: TGTGCCATCAGTGGGACAGGGGGTTTAGCAACTAATGAAAAACTGTTTTTT.

The chain couples TRBV6-4 to TRBJ1-1; D is undetermined. Between the trimmed V and J ends, which lost 2 bases and 5 bases, there was a span of 9 bases. CDR1 MRHNA and CDR2 SNTAGT come from the germline V gene. The CDR3 spans 13 residues. CDR3 residues: CASSDGVGTEAFF. CDR3 nucleotide sequence: TGTGCCAGCAGTGACGGCGTTGGGACTGAAGCTTTCTTT.

J is TRBJ1-5 and V is TRBV5-6; 8 bases agree with TRBD1. Germline CDR1 is SGHDT and CDR2 is YYEEEE. The CDR3 has 18 amino acids. The V segment lost 3 bases and the J segment 2 bases; nucleotides outside the gene matches: 13. CDR3 nucleotides: TGTGCCAGCAGCTCGTTCACAGGGGGATGGATAGGCAATCAGCCCCAGCATTTT. It translates to CASSSFTGGWIGNQPQHF.

The chain couples TRBV5-3 to TRBJ2-3; perhaps D is TRBD1 or TRBD2 (5 bases each). TRBV5-3 is annotated as an ORF whose role is uncertain. V was trimmed by 10 bases and J by 3 bases, leaving 18 bases between them. The CDR3 totals 14 residues. The CDR3 nucleotides read TGTGCCGAGGGACGGGGAGAGAAGACAGATACGCAGTATTTT. Protein product: CAEGRGEKTDTQYF.

This clone was seen a few times. The chain is built from TRBV6-5 and TRBJ1-4; no firm D call. Germline-derived CDR1 and CDR2 are MNHEY and SVGAGI. The CDR3 is made up of 14 amino acids. The V end lost 5 bases, the J end lost 4 bases, and 11 bases lay between the germline ends. The CDR3 DNA follows: TGTGCCAGCAGTAAACAGAGCATTAATGAAAAACTGTTTTTT. Protein: CASSKQSINEKLFF.

The V gene is TRBV5-6, the J gene TRBJ1-4; D might be TRBD1 (5 bases). This CDR3 region has 14 residues. Germline V gives CDR1 SGHDT, CDR2 YYEEEE. Trimming shortened V by 4 bases and J by 8 bases, and 15 bases separated the two germline ends. The CDR3 DNA reads as TGTGCCAGCAGCACCCAGGGAGTCGGGGAAAAACTGTTTTTT. Translating it yields CASSTQGVGEKLFF.

The rearrangement links TRBV9 to TRBJ2-3, with 10 bases identical to TRBD2. Germline V CDR1 and CDR2: SGDLS, YYNGEE. The CDR3 is made up of 15 amino acids. The junction had 3 bases not matched to a gene; V was cut back by 4 bases and J by 1 base. The CDR3 region has the DNA TGTGCCAGCAGCTCCGGACTAGCGGGCACAGATACGCAGTATTTT. Its translation: CASSSGLAGTDTQYF.

V is TRBV10-2 and J is TRBJ1-5, with TRBD1 matching over 9 bases. Germline V gives CDR1 WSHSY, CDR2 SAAADI. The V and J ends lost 9 bases and 0 bases, in that order; junction bases with no gene match: 6. CDR3 length: 15 amino acids. Here the CDR3 DNA reads TGCGCCAGAAAACAGGGGGCGCATAGCAATCAGCCCCAGCATTTT. It codes for CARKQGAHSNQPQHF.

The CDR3 DNA reads TGTGCCAGCAGCTTGGTGAGTGATACGCAGTATTTT. Translating it yields CASSLVSDTQYF. The V and J genes are TRBV5-6 and TRBJ2-3; no clear D. The germline CDR1 and CDR2 sequences are SGHDT and YYEEEE. The CDR3 extends over 12 amino acids. V was pared by 0 bases and J by 6 bases, with 5 bases between.